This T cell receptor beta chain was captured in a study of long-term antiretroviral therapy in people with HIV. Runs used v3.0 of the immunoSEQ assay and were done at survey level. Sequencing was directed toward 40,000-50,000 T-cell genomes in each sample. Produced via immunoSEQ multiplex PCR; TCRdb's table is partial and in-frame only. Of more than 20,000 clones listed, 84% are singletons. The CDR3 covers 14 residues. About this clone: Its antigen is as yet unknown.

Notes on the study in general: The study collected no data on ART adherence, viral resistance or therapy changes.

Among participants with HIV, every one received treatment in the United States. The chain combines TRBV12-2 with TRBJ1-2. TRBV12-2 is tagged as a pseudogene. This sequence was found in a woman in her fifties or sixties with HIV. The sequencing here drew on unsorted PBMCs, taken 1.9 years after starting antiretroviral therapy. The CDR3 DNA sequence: TGTGCAAGTCGCTTGGAGTATCATAACTATGGCTACACCTTC. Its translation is CASRLEYHNYGYTF.